This entry lists 13 T cell receptor beta chains sequenced from one sample in a study of regulatory T cells in long-lasting Graves disease (dated by TCRdb to 2020 to 2022). Taken with the paper, the label for time point translates to: newly diagnosed GD, antithyroid drugs for less than 3 months. RNA was extracted from PBMCs in TRIzol for both TCR sequencing and RNA sequencing. The library was made by multiplex PCR. These reads were obtained on an Illumina HiSeq 4000. iRepertoire HTBI primers and Arm-PCR amplification of CDR3 regions were used to construct TCR beta libraries. Clones were called with MiXCR by TCRdb after fastp trimmed the public reads at Q25, and only in-frame beta chains were retained. A single entry per CDR3 protein holds the most common genes and DNA from its merged rows. This sample holds some 450,000 distinct CDR3 sequences; about 16% were observed only once. About 10% of the sample belongs to the ten largest clones.

The data also belong to a second study, concerning T cells in Graves' hyperthyroidism and ophthalmopathy.

This specimen consisted of peripheral blood mononuclear cells (PBMCs), obtained at new diagnosis, from a patient treated with antithyroid drugs. These receptor sequences come from a woman in her 30s with Graves disease. Donor details come from another sample of the same person, matched by shared clones.

This clonotype was seen at least ten times. The genes are TRBV5-5 and TRBJ1-1; 8 bases agree with TRBD1. CDR1 and CDR2 from the germline V gene are SGHKS and YYEKEE (reference sequence). The V segment lost 2 bases and the J segment 7 bases; nucleotides outside the gene matches: 13. The CDR3 totals 16 residues. As DNA, the CDR3 is TGTGCCAGCAGCTTAACAGGGGGAACCGATCAAGATGAAGCTTTCTTT. Amino acids: CASSLTGGTDQDEAFF.

J is TRBJ2-3 and V is TRBV5-1; TRBD2 agrees at 7 bases. CDR3 length: 14 residues. V lost 2 bases to trimming and J lost 4 bases; unmatched junction nucleotides: 4. From germline, CDR1 is SGHRS and CDR2 YFSETQ. This CDR3 is CASSFASGSDTQYF. CDR3 DNA sequence: TGCGCCAGCAGCTTCGCTAGCGGATCAGATACGCAGTATTTT.

This clonotype was detected only a few times. V is TRBV6-4 and J is TRBJ1-4; 8 bases are a match to TRBD1. CDR3 size: 14 residues. The germline gives CDR1 MRHNA, CDR2 SNTAGT. V was clipped by 7 bases and J by 8 bases; unmatched bases: 9. The CDR3 here is CASTGQGTEEKLFF. The CDR3, as DNA: TGTGCCAGCACAGGACAGGGAACTGAGGAAAAACTGTTTTTT.

The chain recombines TRBV5-4 with TRBJ2-1; D is undetermined. This CDR3 is built from 12 residues. V lost 3 bases and J 6 bases, leaving 7 bases between the germline ends. Germline-derived CDR1 and CDR2 are SGHNT and YYREEE (reference sequence). The DNA for the CDR3 is TGTGCCAGCAGCTCGTTTCCCAATGAGCAGTTCTTC. Its translation is CASSSFPNEQFF.

This clonotype was counted ten times or more. V gene TRBV18 combines with J gene TRBJ1-5; D is possibly TRBD1 (6 bases). V was trimmed by 2 bases and J by 4 bases, leaving 12 bases between them. Looked up from germline, CDR1 is KGHSH and CDR2 is LQKENI. CDR3 length: 15 amino acids. DNA for the CDR3: TGTGCCAGCTCACCAGAGGGACACGGGAATCAGCCCCAGCATTTT. Residues: CASSPEGHGNQPQHF.

This clonotype appeared many times. This chain connects TRBV6-5 to TRBJ1-1; unclear D gene. There are 13 residues in the CDR3. Trimming took 0 bases from V and 8 from J, leaving 10 bases between them. Germline V CDR1 and CDR2: MNHEY, SVGAGI. The CDR3 DNA sequence: TGTGCCAGCAGTTACTCGATGGGCCCCGAAGCTTTCTTT. Amino acids: CASSYSMGPEAFF.

This clonotype was picked up a small number of times. This sequence joins TRBV9 and TRBJ2-7; possibly TRBD1 or TRBD2 for D (5 bases each). With 3 bases removed from V and 4 bases from J, the gap between germline ends came to 17 bases. CDR3 length: 15 amino acids. Germline loops: CDR1 SGDLS, CDR2 YYNGEE. The CDR3 region is CASSATWDPTYEQYF. The CDR3 nucleotides read TGTGCCAGCAGCGCCACCTGGGACCCGACATACGAGCAGTACTTC.

This clonotype was detected many times. The chain employs TRBV6-1 and TRBJ1-4; a weak D match, TRBD1 (5 bases). Germline assignment: CDR1 MNHNS and CDR2 SASEGT. The CDR3 consists of 13 residues. Trimming removed 5 bases from V and 10 bases from J, with 14 bases in between. CDR3 protein: CASSPRQLGKLFF. For the CDR3, the DNA is TGTGCCAGCAGTCCCCGACAGCTGGGAAAACTGTTTTTT.

This clonotype was found many times. This chain uses TRBV30 with TRBJ1-5; the match to TRBD1 covers 10 bases. The CDR3 has 14 amino acids. The germline V gene has CDR1 GTSNPN and CDR2 SVGIG (reference sequence). After removal of 3 bases from V and 2 bases from J, the junction contained 1 base not matched to a gene. This CDR3 is CAWRTGGGNQPQHF. CDR3 nucleotide sequence: TGTGCCTGGAGGACAGGGGGCGGCAATCAGCCCCAGCATTTT.

This clonotype was counted a few times. This chain joins TRBV19 and TRBJ1-5, with 8 bases identical to TRBD1. The V gene end was trimmed by 3 bases and the J gene end by 4 bases; junction bases not matched to a gene: 5. Germline V gene data show CDR1 as LNHDA and CDR2 as SQIVND (reference sequence). This CDR3 spans 15 amino acids. DNA of the CDR3: TGTGCCAGTAGTATTGGCAGGGGGCCGAATCAGCCCCAGCATTTT. Protein: CASSIGRGPNQPQHF. The full variable domain, with the rest looked up from reference TRBV19 and TRBJ1-5, is DGGITQSPKYLFRKEGQNVTLSCEQNLNHDAMYWYRQDPGQGLRLIYYSQIVNDFQKGDIAEGYSVSREKKESFPLTVTSAQKNPTAFYLCASSIGRGPNQPQHFGDGTRLSIL.

The chain joins TRBV10-3 to TRBJ2-7, with a possible D match to TRBD1 (6 bases). This CDR3 contains 14 residues. The V and J ends lost 10 bases and 1 base respectively, with 17 bases between them. Germline V CDR1 and CDR2: ENHRY, SYGVKD. The CDR3 coding sequence is TGTGCCAGCTTAAAGGCCGGGACATCCTACGAGCAGTACTTC. Protein: CASLKAGTSYEQYF.

The sample holds many counts of this clonotype. The chain recombines TRBV18 with TRBJ1-5; D is unresolved. The CDR3 sequence is 15 residues long. Germline V gene lookup returns CDR1 KGHSH and CDR2 LQKENI. V was pared by 3 bases and J by 0 bases, with 9 bases between. CDR3 bases: TGTGCCAGCTCACCCGAGACCGCTAGCAATCAGCCCCAGCATTTT. Amino acid sequence: CASSPETASNQPQHF.

This clonotype was counted at least ten times. One end of the junction fails to match germline, which may point to a read error. This CDR3 reads CASSLVVFTDTQYF. DNA for the CDR3: TGTGCCAGCAGCTTAGTAGTTTTTACAGATACGCAGTATTTC. The V gene is TRBV7-2, the J gene TRBJ2-3; D call uncertain. CDR3 length: 14 residues. CDR1 is SGHTA, CDR2 FQGNSA, per germline.